Each of the 30 T cell receptor beta chains below was sequenced from the same sample in a study of cytotoxic CD8 clonotypes in ibrutinib-treated CLL. Clones were read by immunoSEQ multiplex PCR, and TCRdb kept only the in-frame ones, dropping some. There are approximately 92,000 clones in the sample; more than 70% occur only once, and approximately 25% lies in the top ten. This specimen was PBMCs, taken after 24 months of ibrutinib treatment. The receptors were sampled from a human donor with chronic lymphocytic leukemia.

This sequence joins TRBV5-1 and TRBJ2-1, with 11 bases lining up with TRBD2. Looked up from germline, CDR1 is SGHRS and CDR2 is YFSETQ. Trimming took 4 bases from V and 9 from J; bases not matched to a gene: 9. The CDR3 is 15 amino acids. The CDR3 DNA sequence: TGCGCCAGCAGCCGAACTAGCGGGGGCTCTAGTGAGCAGTTCTTC. It encodes CASSRTSGGSSEQFF.

The chain employs TRBV19 and TRBJ1-4; 9 bases map to TRBD1. CDR3 length equals 17 residues. Per the germline V gene, CDR1 is LNHDA and CDR2 is SQIVND (reference sequence). The V segment lost 7 bases and the J segment 2 bases; nucleotides outside the gene matches: 11. For the CDR3, the DNA is TGTGCCAGTACCGCGACAGGGGGAGGGGTGACTAATGAAAAACTGTTTTTT. Translated, it gives CASTATGGGVTNEKLFF.

This clone was seen only once. The chain couples TRBV4-2 to TRBJ1-4, with D possibly matching TRBD1 (6 bases). Per the germline V gene, CDR1 is LGHNA and CDR2 is YNFKEQ. Trimming took off 4 bases at V and 5 bases at J, with 11 bases between the two ends. The CDR3 extends over 14 amino acids. CDR3 in amino acids: CASSRGGGNEKLFF. The CDR3 DNA reads as TGTGCCAGCAGCCGCGGAGGGGGAAATGAAAAACTGTTTTTT.

The chain is built from TRBV19 and TRBJ2-3; TRBD2 might be the D (6 bases). Deletions cut 1 base from V and 6 bases from J, with 11 bases between. The V gene's germline CDR1 is LNHDA and CDR2 SQIVND (reference sequence). This CDR3 has 14 amino acids. The CDR3 region is CASSIGGRFDTQYF. The CDR3 bases are TGTGCCAGTAGTATAGGTGGGAGGTTTGATACGCAGTATTTT.

J is TRBJ2-3 and V is TRBV4-1; maybe TRBD1 (5 bases). Germline loops: CDR1 MGHRA, CDR2 YSYEKL. The CDR3 spans 13 residues. Trimming pared 2 bases from V and 3 bases from J, leaving 6 bases between. CDR3 amino acids: CASSQPGTDTQYF. The CDR3 nucleotides are TGCGCCAGCAGCCAACCAGGGACAGATACGCAGTATTTT.

J is TRBJ1-1 and V is TRBV30; D unclear. Germline assignment: CDR1 GTSNPN and CDR2 SVGIG (reference sequence). The germline V and J ends were trimmed by 0 bases and 1 base, with 9 bases remaining between them. CDR3 length: 14 amino acids. Here the CDR3 reads CAWSVLRKNTEAFF. In DNA form, the CDR3 reads TGTGCCTGGAGTGTACTACGGAAGAACACTGAAGCTTTCTTT.

This clone was observed a few times. J is TRBJ1-1 and V is TRBV20-1; 7 bases match TRBD1. Germline CDR1 reads DFQATT; CDR2 reads SNEGSKA (reference sequence). With 6 bases clipped from V and 8 bases from J, the junction kept 3 bases outside the gene matches. The CDR3 is 10 residues long. CDR3 residues: CSAADREAFF. The CDR3 DNA reads as TGCAGTGCCGCGGACAGGGAAGCTTTCTTT.

The chain carries TRBV4-3 and TRBJ1-2, with a tentative D call TRBD1 (5 bases). Deletions cut 0 bases from V and 4 bases from J, with 12 bases between. The CDR3 covers 15 residues. Germline values: CDR1 LGHNA, CDR2 YSLEER. The CDR3 DNA reads TGCGCCAGCAGCCAAGAAGGGGAGGCTAGCTATGGCTACACCTTC. It encodes CASSQEGEASYGYTF.

This rearrangement joins TRBV7-3 to TRBJ2-7, with a possible D match to TRBD1 (6 bases). The CDR3 length is 16 residues. Germline CDR1 and CDR2: SGHTA and FQGTGA. Deletions cut 4 bases from V and 2 bases from J, with 18 bases between. The DNA of the CDR3 is TGTGCCAGCAGCTCCACAGGGCCCCTCGTCCCCTACGAGCAGTACTTC. The encoded protein is CASSSTGPLVPYEQYF.

The chain is built from TRBV4-1 and TRBJ2-1; perhaps TRBD2 as D (6 bases). The germline V gene encodes CDR1 MGHRA and CDR2 YSYEKL. The V end lost 0 bases, the J end lost 8 bases, and 17 bases lay between the germline ends. This CDR3 has 16 amino acids. Here the CDR3 DNA reads TGCGCCAGCAGCCAAGATCGAAGGCGGGGAACTGATGAGCAGTTCTTC. Translated: CASSQDRRRGTDEQFF.

V and J are TRBV6-4 and TRBJ2-1; D is perhaps TRBD1 or TRBD2 (5 bases each). Trimming took 5 bases from V and 8 from J, leaving 22 bases between them. Per germline, CDR1 MRHNA and CDR2 SNTAGT. The CDR3 consists of 16 residues. CDR3 in amino acids: CASSLLSGSPRDEQFF. CDR3 nucleotides: TGTGCCAGCAGTCTCCTGTCGGGATCCCCCAGGGATGAGCAGTTCTTC.

This chain links TRBV6-6 with TRBJ2-1; 11 nucleotides align to TRBD2. V lost 5 bases, J lost 4 bases, and 7 bases stayed unmatched. Per the germline V gene, CDR1 is MNHNY and CDR2 is SVGAGI (reference sequence). The CDR3 spans 16 residues. For the CDR3, the DNA is TGTGCCAGCAGTACCGGGGGACTAGCGGAGTACAATGAGCAGTTCTTC. Amino acids: CASSTGGLAEYNEQFF.

The J gene is TRBJ2-1, the V gene TRBV19; 7 nucleotides agree with TRBD2. Trimming cost V 5 bases and J 7 bases; bases outside gene matches: 14. Germline-derived CDR1 and CDR2 are LNHDA and SQIVND (reference sequence). The CDR3 consists of 16 residues. Here the CDR3 reads CASSFNLAGTENEQFF. The CDR3 coding sequence is TGTGCCAGTAGTTTCAATTTAGCGGGCACGGAAAATGAGCAGTTCTTC.

This clone was found a few times. The chain uses TRBV7-8 and TRBJ1-5, with 7 bases that match TRBD1. V was clipped by 5 bases and J by 1 base; unmatched bases: 5. This CDR3 contains 15 residues. Germline CDR1 and CDR2: SGHVS and FQNEAQ. The CDR3 nucleotides are TGTGCCAGCAGCGTGGGACAGCAAAGCAATCAGCCCCAGCATTTT. This encodes CASSVGQQSNQPQHF. The variable domain in full, with the rest retrieved from reference TRBV7-8 and TRBJ1-5, is GAGVSQSPRYKVAKRGQDVALRCDPISGHVSLFWYQQALGQGPEFLTYFQNEAQLDKSGLPSDRFFAERPEGSVSTLKIQRTQQEDSAVYLCASSVGQQSNQPQHFGDGTRLSIL.

The chain is built from TRBV9 and TRBJ1-3, with 9 bases that match TRBD1. Trimming cost V 3 bases and J 3 bases; bases outside gene matches: 7. CDR3 size: 16 residues. CDR1 is SGDLS, CDR2 YYNGEE, per germline. This CDR3 is CASSGTGGLFGNTIYF. In DNA form, the CDR3 reads TGTGCCAGCAGCGGAACAGGGGGCTTGTTTGGAAACACCATATATTTT.

The CDR3: CASSSDRVNEQYF. In DNA, the CDR3 is TGTGCCAGCAGCTCGGACAGGGTAAACGAGCAGTACTTC. The rearrangement uses TRBV5-5 and TRBJ2-7; 8 nucleotides align to TRBD1. The CDR3 length is 13 residues. Per the germline V gene, CDR1 is SGHKS and CDR2 is YYEKEE (reference sequence). V lost 3 bases, J lost 5 bases, and 4 bases stayed unmatched. Filled out from reference TRBV5-5 and TRBJ2-7, the complete variable domain reads DAGVTQSPTHLIKTRGQQVTLRCSPISGHKSVSWYQQVLGQGPQFIFQYYEKEERGRGNFPDRFSARQFPNYSSELNVNALLLGDSALYLCASSSDRVNEQYFGPGTRLTVT.

This clone was observed a single time. V usage is TRBV5-1 and J usage is TRBJ2-7, with 7 bases identical to TRBD2. V trimming: 0 bases; J trimming: 5 bases; junction bases outside the gene matches: 14. The germline V gene has CDR1 SGHRS and CDR2 YFSETQ. The CDR3 spans 17 residues. CDR3 bases: TGCGCCAGCAGCTTGGTTGCGGCGGGAGAAGGTGTCCACGAGCAGTACTTC. As protein: CASSLVAAGEGVHEQYF.

The CDR3 nucleotides read TGTGCCAGCAGCTTCCCTTACCCAACAGGGACCTACAATGAGCAGTTCTTC. Its translation is CASSFPYPTGTYNEQFF. The V gene is TRBV11-2, the J gene TRBJ2-1, with D possibly matching TRBD1 (6 bases). The CDR3 loop spans 17 amino acids. Looked up from germline, CDR1 is SGHAT and CDR2 is FQNNGV. V lost 3 bases and J lost 2, with 17 bases in between.

V gene TRBV7-2 combines with J gene TRBJ1-1, with a weak D call TRBD1 (6 bases). The CDR3 length is 15 residues. Deletions cut 7 bases from V and 4 bases from J, with 19 bases between. Germline V gives CDR1 SGHTA, CDR2 FQGNSA. CDR3 amino acids: CASTRTGGKGTEAFF. CDR3 nucleotide sequence: TGTGCCAGCACCCGAACGGGGGGCAAGGGCACTGAAGCTTTCTTT.

This clone showed up just once. This sequence joins TRBV6-6 and TRBJ1-1; a possible D gene is TRBD1 (5 bases). V was shortened by 2 bases and J by 8 bases, with 18 bases between the two germline ends. Germline CDR1 and CDR2: MNHNY and SVGAGI (reference sequence). The CDR3 runs to 15 residues. CDR3 nucleotide sequence: TGTGCCAGCAGTTACGGGGATGGCAGGGAGGAGGAAGCTTTCTTT. The encoded protein is CASSYGDGREEEAFF.

The chain combines TRBV7-9 with TRBJ1-4; D possibly corresponds to TRBD1 (6 bases). The V and J ends lost 1 base and 6 bases respectively, with 12 bases between them. Per germline, CDR1 SEHNR and CDR2 FQNEAQ (reference sequence). This CDR3 contains 15 residues. CDR3 loop: CASSLVQGIDEKLFF. CDR3 DNA sequence: TGTGCCAGCAGCTTAGTACAGGGTATCGATGAAAAACTGTTTTTT. Full variable domain (remainder filled in from reference TRBV7-9 and TRBJ1-4): DTGVSQNPRHKITKRGQNVTFRCDPISEHNRLYWYRQTLGQGPEFLTYFQNEAQLEKSRLLSDRFSAERPKGSFSTLEIQRTEQGDSAMYLCASSLVQGIDEKLFFGSGTQLSVL.

The V and J genes are TRBV19 and TRBJ1-2; D may be TRBD1 (5 bases). CDR3 size: 14 residues. V lost 3 bases, J lost 8 bases, and 16 bases lay in between. Per the germline V gene, CDR1 is LNHDA and CDR2 is SQIVND (reference sequence). The CDR3 loop is CASSIGYRPQGYTF. In DNA form, the CDR3 reads TGTGCCAGTAGTATTGGTTACAGGCCCCAAGGCTACACCTTC.

The J gene is TRBJ1-4, the V gene TRBV7-6, with 9 bases identical to TRBD1. This CDR3 spans 15 amino acids. Germline assignment: CDR1 SGHVS and CDR2 FNYEAQ. V shed 5 bases, J shed 8 bases, and the junction held 9 bases outside the gene matches. The CDR3 sequence: CASSPRDRVGEKLFF. CDR3 bases: TGTGCCAGCAGCCCCCGGGACAGGGTGGGAGAAAAACTGTTTTTT.

This clone was observed a few times. The rearrangement links TRBV4-1 to TRBJ1-5, with 7 bases fitting TRBD1. The CDR3 runs to 15 residues. Trimming removed 2 bases from V and 3 bases from J; junction bases left unmatched: 4. Germline assignment: CDR1 MGHRA and CDR2 YSYEKL. The CDR3, as DNA: TGCGCCAGCAGCCAAAAAGGACAGGTCAATCAGCCCCAGCATTTT. It is translated as CASSQKGQVNQPQHF.

The gene calls are TRBV2 and TRBJ1-2; D unresolved. Deletions cut 1 base from V and 6 bases from J, with 15 bases between. The germline V gene encodes CDR1 SNHLY and CDR2 FYNNEI. The CDR3 spans 15 residues. CDR3: CASSEEGPGIDGYTF. The CDR3 bases are TGTGCCAGCAGTGAAGAAGGGCCCGGGATAGATGGCTACACCTTC. The whole variable domain, filled in from reference TRBV2 and TRBJ1-2, reads EPEVTQTPSHQVTQMGQEVILRCVPISNHLYFYWYRQILGQKVEFLVSFYNNEISEKSEIFDDQFSVERPDGSNFTLKIRSTKLEDSAMYFCASSEEGPGIDGYTFGSGTRLTVV.

The rearrangement uses TRBV4-1 and TRBJ1-4, with a weak D call TRBD1 (5 bases). Germline loops: CDR1 MGHRA, CDR2 YSYEKL. Trimming left V 0 bases short and J 2 bases short, with 13 bases between. This CDR3 has 17 residues. CDR3 coding DNA: TGCGCCAGCAGCCAAGATGGTTGGGGGACCACTAATGAAAAACTGTTTTTT. It encodes CASSQDGWGTTNEKLFF.

The rearrangement uses TRBV7-2 and TRBJ2-2; the D call may be TRBD1 or TRBD2 (5 bases each). Deletions cut 4 bases from V and 5 bases from J, with 14 bases between. Germline CDR1 is SGHTA and CDR2 is FQGNSA. CDR3 length equals 15 residues. The CDR3 nucleotides read TGTGCCAGCAGCTCCGAGGGGAGTCAAACCGGGGAGCTGTTTTTT. It codes for CASSSEGSQTGELFF. Together with reference TRBV7-2 and TRBJ2-2, the CDR3 gives the full variable domain: GAGVSQSPSNKVTEKGKDVELRCDPISGHTALYWYRQSLGQGLEFLIYFQGNSAPDKSGLPSDRFSAERTGGSVSTLTIQRTQQEDSAVYLCASSSEGSQTGELFFGEGSRLTVL.

The V gene is TRBV30, the J gene TRBJ1-2; D remains unclear. V was clipped by 4 bases and J by 0 bases, with 9 bases between them. Germline V gives CDR1 GTSNPN, CDR2 SVGIG (reference sequence). The CDR3 spans 13 residues. CDR3 sequence reads: CAWNRGANYGYTF. In nucleotides, the CDR3 is TGTGCCTGGAACCGCGGGGCTAACTATGGCTACACCTTC. Full variable domain (remainder filled in from reference TRBV30 and TRBJ1-2): SQTIHQWPATLVQPVGSPLSLECTVEGTSNPNLYWYRQAAGRGLQLLFYSVGIGQISSEVPQNLSASRPQDRQFILSSKKLLLSDSGFYLCAWNRGANYGYTFGSGTRLTVV.

This clone showed up many times. The rearrangement joins TRBV28 to TRBJ2-7; tentatively, D is TRBD2 (6 bases). The CDR3 totals 16 residues. Germline V gene lookup returns CDR1 MDHEN and CDR2 SYDVKM. The ends were cut back, 6 bases at V and 4 bases at J, with 22 bases in the middle. The CDR3 DNA reads TGTGCCAGCAGCCTCCAACGGGGCGGGATGATATACGAGCAGTACTTC. Translating it yields CASSLQRGGMIYEQYF.

V usage is TRBV7-6 and J usage is TRBJ2-7; maybe TRBD2 (6 bases). Per the germline V gene, CDR1 is SGHVS and CDR2 is FNYEAQ. The length of the CDR3 is 14 residues. Trimming took off 5 bases at V and 4 bases at J, with 15 bases between the two ends. CDR3 coding DNA: TGTGCCAGCAGCCCGGGACTGGAGGGATACGAGCAGTACTTC. It is translated as CASSPGLEGYEQYF.